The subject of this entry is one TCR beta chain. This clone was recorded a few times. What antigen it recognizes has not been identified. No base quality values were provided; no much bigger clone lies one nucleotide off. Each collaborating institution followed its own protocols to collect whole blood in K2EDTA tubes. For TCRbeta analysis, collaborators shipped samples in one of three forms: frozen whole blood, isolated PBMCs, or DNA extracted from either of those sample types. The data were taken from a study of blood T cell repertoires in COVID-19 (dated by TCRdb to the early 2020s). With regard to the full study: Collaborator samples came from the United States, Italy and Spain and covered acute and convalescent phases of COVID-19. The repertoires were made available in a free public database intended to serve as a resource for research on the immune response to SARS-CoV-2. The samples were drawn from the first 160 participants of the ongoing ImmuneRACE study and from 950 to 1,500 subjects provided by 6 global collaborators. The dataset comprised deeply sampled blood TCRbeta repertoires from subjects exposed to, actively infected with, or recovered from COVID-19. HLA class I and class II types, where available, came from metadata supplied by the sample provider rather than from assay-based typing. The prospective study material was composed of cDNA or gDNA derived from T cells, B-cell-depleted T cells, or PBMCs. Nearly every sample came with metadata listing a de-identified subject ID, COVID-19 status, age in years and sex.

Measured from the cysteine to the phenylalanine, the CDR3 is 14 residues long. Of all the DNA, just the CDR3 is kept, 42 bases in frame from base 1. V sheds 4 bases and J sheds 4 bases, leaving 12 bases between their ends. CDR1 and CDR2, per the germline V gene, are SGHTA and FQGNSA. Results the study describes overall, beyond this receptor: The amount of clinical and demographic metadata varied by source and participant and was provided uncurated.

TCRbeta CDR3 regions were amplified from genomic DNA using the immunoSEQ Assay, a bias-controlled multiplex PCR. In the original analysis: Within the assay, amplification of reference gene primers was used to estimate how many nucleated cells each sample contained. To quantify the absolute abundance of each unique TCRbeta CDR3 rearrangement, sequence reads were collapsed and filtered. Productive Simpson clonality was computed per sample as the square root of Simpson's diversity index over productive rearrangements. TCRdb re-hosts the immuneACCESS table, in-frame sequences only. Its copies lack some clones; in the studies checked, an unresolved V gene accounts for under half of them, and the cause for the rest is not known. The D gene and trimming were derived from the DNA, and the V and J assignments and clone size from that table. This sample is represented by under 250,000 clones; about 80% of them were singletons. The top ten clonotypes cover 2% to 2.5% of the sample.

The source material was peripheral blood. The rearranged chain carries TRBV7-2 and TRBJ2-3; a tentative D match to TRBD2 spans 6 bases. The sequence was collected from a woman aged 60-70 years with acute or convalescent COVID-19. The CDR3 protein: CASSSAGGSDTQYF. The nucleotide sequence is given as TGTGCCAGCAGCTCCGCTGGGGGGTCAGATACGCAGTATTTT.